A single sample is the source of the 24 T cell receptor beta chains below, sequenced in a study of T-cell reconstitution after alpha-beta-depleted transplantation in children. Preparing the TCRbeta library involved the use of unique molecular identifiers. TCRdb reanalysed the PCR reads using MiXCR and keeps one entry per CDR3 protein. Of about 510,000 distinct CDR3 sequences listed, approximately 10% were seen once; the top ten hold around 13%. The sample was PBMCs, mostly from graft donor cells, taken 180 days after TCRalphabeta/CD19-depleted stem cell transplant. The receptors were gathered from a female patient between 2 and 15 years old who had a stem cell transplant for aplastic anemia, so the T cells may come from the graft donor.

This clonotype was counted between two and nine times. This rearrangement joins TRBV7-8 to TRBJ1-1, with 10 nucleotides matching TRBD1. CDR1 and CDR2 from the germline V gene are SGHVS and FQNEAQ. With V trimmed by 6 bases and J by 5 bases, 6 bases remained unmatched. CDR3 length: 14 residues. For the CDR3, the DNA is TGTGCCAGCAGGACAGGGGGCCTGGGGACTGAAGCTTTCTTT. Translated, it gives CASRTGGLGTEAFF.

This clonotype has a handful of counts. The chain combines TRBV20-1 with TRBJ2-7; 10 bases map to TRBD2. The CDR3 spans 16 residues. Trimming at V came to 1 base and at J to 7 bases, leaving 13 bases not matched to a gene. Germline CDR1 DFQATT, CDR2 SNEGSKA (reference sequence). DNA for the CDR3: TGCAGTGCTAGAGTCTTTTCGGGTAGCGGGAGGAGGGAGCAGTACTTC. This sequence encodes CSARVFSGSGRREQYF.

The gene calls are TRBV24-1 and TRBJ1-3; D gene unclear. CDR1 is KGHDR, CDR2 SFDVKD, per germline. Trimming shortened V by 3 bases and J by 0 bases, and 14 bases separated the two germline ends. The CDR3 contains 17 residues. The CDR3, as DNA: TGTGCCACCAGTGATGGGTGGAGGGCCGACTCTGGAAACACCATATATTTT. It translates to CATSDGWRADSGNTIYF.

In nucleotides, the CDR3 is TGTGCCAGCAGCCCCCGGGATAGCGGGAGGGCCTACAATGAGCAGTTCTTC. Protein sequence: CASSPRDSGRAYNEQFF. The gene calls are TRBV7-7 and TRBJ2-1, with 11 bases fitting TRBD2. This CDR3 has 17 amino acids. From germline, CDR1 is SSHAT and CDR2 FNYEAQ (reference sequence). V dropped 5 bases and J dropped 2; count of bases not matched to a gene: 8.

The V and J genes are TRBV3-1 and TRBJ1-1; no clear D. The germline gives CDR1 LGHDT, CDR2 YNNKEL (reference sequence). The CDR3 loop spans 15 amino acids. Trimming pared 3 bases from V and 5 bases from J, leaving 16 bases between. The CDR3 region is CASSHVYGGRTEAFF. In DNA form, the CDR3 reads TGTGCCAGCAGCCATGTTTATGGAGGGAGAACTGAAGCTTTCTTT.

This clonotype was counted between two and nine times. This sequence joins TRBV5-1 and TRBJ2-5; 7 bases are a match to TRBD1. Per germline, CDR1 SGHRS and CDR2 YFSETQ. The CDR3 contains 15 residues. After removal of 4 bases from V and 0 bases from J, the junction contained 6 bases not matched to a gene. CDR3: CASSGPQGDQETQYF. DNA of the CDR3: TGCGCCAGCAGCGGACCCCAGGGGGACCAAGAGACCCAGTACTTC.

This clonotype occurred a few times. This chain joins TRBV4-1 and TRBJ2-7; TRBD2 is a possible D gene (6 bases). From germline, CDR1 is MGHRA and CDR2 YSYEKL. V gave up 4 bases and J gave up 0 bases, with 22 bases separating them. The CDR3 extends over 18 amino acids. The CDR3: CASSRNNQGGPISYEQYV. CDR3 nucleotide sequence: TGCGCCAGCAGCCGAAATAACCAGGGAGGCCCTATCTCCTACGAGCAGTACGTC.

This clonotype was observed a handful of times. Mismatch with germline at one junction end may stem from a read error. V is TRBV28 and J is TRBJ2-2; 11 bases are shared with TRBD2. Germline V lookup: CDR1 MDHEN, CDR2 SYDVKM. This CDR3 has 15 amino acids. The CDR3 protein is CASSSGTSGAGELFF. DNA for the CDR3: TGTGCCAGCAGTTCCGGGACTAGCGGAGCCGGGGAGCTGTTCTTT.

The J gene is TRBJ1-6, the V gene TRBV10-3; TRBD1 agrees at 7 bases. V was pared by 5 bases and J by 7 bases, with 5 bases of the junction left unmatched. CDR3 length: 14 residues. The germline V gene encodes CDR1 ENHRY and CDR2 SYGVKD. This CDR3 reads CAISIRDSNSPLHF. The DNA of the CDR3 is TGTGCCATCAGTATTAGGGACAGCAATTCACCCCTCCACTTT.

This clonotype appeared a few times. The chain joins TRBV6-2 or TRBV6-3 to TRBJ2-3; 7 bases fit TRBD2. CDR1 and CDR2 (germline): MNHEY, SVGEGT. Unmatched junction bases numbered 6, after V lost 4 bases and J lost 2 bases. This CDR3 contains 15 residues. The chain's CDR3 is CASSSPSGNTDTQYF. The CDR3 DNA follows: TGTGCCAGCAGTTCACCTAGCGGTAACACAGATACGCAGTATTTT.

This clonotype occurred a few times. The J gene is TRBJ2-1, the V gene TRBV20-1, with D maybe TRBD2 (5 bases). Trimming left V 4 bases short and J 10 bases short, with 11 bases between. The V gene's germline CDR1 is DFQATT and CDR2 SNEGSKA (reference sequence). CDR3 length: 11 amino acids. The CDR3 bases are TGCAGTGCTACCCGAAGCGGCGAGCAGTTCTTC. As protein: CSATRSGEQFF.

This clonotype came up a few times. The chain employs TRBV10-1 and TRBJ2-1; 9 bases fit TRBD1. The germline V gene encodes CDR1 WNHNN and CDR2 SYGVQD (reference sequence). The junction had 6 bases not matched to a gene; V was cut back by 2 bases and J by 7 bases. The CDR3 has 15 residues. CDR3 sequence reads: CASSEGGTGKNEQFF. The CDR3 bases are TGCGCCAGCAGTGAGGGGGGGACAGGGAAGAATGAGCAGTTCTTC.

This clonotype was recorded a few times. This CDR3 reads CASSYSRGTGGANSPLHF. The DNA for the CDR3 is TGTGCCAGCAGTTACTCGCGCGGGACAGGGGGCGCGAATTCACCCCTCCACTTT. The chain couples TRBV6-5 to TRBJ1-6; 12 bases are shared with TRBD1. V lost 0 bases and J lost 7; bases outside the gene matches: 7. The CDR3 covers 18 residues. Per the germline V gene, CDR1 is MNHEY and CDR2 is SVGAGI.

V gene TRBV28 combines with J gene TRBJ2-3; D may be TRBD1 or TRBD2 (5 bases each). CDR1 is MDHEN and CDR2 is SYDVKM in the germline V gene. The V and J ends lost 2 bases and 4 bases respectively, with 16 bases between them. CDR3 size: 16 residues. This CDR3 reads CASSLTSGWDADTQYF. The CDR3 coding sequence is TGTGCCAGCAGTTTAACGAGCGGTTGGGACGCAGATACGCAGTATTTT.

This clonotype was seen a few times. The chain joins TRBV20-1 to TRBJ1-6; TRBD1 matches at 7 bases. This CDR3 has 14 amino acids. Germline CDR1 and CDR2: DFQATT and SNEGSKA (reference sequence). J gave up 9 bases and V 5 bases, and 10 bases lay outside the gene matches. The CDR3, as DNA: TGCAGTGCTCGCCGGGACAGCGCAGGTTCACCCCTCCACTTT. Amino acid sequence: CSARRDSAGSPLHF.

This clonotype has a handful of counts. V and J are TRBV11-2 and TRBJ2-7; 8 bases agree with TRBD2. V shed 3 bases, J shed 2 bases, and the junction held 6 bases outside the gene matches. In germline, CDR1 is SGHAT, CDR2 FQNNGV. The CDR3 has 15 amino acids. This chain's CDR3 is CASSFDGRAPYEQYF. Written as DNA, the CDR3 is TGTGCCAGCAGCTTCGACGGGAGGGCCCCCTACGAGCAGTACTTC.

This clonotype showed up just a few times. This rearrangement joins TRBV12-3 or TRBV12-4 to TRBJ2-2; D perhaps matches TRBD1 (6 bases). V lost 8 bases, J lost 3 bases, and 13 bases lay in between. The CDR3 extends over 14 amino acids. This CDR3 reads CASAGGRHTGELFF. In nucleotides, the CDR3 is TGTGCCAGCGCTGGGGGCAGGCACACCGGGGAGCTGTTTTTT.

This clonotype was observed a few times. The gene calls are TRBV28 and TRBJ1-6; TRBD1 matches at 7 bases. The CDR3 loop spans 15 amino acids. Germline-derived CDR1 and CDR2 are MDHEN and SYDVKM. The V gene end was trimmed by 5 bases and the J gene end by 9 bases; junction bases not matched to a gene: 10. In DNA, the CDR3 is TGTGCCAGCAGTCGCCTGACAGGGTCTAGTTCACCCCTCCACTTT. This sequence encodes CASSRLTGSSSPLHF. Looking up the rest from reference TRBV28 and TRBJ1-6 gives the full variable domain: DVKVTQSSRYLVKRTGEKVFLECVQDMDHENMFWYRQDPGLGLRLIYFSYDVKMKEKGDIPEGYSVSREKKERFSLILESASTNQTSMYLCASSRLTGSSSPLHFGNGTRLTVT.

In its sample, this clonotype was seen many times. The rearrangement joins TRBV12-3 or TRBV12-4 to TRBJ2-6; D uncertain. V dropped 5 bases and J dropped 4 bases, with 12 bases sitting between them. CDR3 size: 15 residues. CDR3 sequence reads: CASSPTAAGANVLTF. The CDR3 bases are TGTGCCAGCAGTCCCACTGCTGCCGGGGCCAACGTCCTGACTTTC.

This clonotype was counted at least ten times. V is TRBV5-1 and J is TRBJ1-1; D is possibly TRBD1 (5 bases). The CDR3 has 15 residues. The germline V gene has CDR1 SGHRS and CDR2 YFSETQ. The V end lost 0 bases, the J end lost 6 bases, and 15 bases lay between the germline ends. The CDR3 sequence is CASSLEGRVNPEAFF. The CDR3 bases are TGCGCCAGCAGCTTGGAGGGGAGGGTGAATCCTGAAGCTTTCTTT. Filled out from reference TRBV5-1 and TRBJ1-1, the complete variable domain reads KAGVTQTPRYLIKTRGQQVTLSCSPISGHRSVSWYQQTPGQGLQFLFEYFSETQRNKGNFPGRFSGRQFSNSRSEMNVSTLELGDSALYLCASSLEGRVNPEAFFGQGTRLTVV.

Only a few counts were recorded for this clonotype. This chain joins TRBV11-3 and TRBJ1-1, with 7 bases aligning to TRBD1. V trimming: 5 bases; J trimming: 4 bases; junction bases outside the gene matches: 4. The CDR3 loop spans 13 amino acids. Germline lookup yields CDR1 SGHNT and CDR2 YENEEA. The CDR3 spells CASSVTGSTEAFF. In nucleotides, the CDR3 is TGTGCCAGCAGCGTGACAGGGTCCACTGAAGCTTTCTTT. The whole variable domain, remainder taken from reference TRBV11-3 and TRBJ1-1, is EAGVVQSPRYKIIEKKQPVAFWCNPISGHNTLYWYLQNLGQGPELLIRYENEEAVDDSQLPKDRFSAERLKGVDSTLKIQPAELGDSAVYLCASSVTGSTEAFFGQGTRLTVV.

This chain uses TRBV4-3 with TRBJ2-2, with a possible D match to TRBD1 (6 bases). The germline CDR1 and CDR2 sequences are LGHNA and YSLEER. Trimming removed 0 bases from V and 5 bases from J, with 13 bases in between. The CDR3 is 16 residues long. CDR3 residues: CASSQDKGVRTGELFF. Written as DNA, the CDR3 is TGCGCCAGCAGCCAAGATAAGGGGGTACGAACCGGGGAGCTGTTTTTT.

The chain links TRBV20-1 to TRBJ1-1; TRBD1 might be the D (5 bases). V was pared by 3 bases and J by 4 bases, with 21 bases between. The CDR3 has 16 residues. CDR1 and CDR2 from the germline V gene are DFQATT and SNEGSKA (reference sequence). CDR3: CSARVQQAAGGTEAFF. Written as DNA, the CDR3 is TGCAGTGCTAGGGTTCAACAGGCGGCTGGGGGCACTGAAGCTTTCTTT.

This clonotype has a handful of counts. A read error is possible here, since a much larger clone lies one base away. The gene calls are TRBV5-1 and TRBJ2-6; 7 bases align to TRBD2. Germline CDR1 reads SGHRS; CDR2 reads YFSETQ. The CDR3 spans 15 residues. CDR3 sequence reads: CASSLGRGGANGLTF. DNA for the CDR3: TGCGCCAGCAGCTTGGGGCGGGGAGGGGCCAACGGCCTGACTTTC.